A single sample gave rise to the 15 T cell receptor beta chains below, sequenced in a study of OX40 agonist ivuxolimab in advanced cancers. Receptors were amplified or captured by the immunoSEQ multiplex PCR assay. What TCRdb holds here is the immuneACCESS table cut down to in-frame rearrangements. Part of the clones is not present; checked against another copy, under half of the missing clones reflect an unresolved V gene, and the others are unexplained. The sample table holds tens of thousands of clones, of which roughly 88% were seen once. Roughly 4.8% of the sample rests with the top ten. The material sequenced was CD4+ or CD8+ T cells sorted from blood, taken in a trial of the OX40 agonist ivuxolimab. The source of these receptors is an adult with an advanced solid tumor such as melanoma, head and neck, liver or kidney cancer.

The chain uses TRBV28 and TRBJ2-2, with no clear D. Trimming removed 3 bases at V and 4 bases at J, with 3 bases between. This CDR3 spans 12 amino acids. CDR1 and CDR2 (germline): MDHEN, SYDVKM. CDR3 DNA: TGTGCCAGCAGTTTGGGCACCGGGGAGCTGTTTTTT. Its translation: CASSLGTGELFF.

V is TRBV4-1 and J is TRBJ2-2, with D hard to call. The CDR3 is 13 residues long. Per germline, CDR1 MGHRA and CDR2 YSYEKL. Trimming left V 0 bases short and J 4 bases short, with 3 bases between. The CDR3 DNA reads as TGCGCCAGCAGCCAAGAGAGCACCGGGGAGCTGTTTTTT. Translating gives CASSQESTGELFF.

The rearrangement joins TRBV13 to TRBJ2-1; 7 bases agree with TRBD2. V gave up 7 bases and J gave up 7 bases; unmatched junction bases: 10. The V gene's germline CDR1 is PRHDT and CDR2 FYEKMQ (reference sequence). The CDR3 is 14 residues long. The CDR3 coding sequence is TGTGCCAGCACTCGGAGGCTAGCGGTAAATGAGCAGTTCTTC. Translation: CASTRRLAVNEQFF.

This CDR3 is CASSLVQGTGNTIYF. CDR3 sequence (DNA): TGTGCCAGCAGCTTGGTTCAGGGTACTGGAAACACCATATATTTT. The chain employs TRBV5-6 and TRBJ1-3, with D maybe TRBD1 (5 bases). Germline loops: CDR1 SGHDT, CDR2 YYEEEE. CDR3 length equals 15 residues. Trimming took off 0 bases at V and 2 bases at J, with 9 bases between the two ends. Variable domain in full (rest from reference TRBV5-6 and TRBJ1-3): DAGVTQSPTHLIKTRGQQVTLRCSPKSGHDTVSWYQQALGQGPQFIFQYYEEEERQRGNFPDRFSGHQFPNYSSELNVNALLLGDSALYLCASSLVQGTGNTIYFGEGSWLTVV.

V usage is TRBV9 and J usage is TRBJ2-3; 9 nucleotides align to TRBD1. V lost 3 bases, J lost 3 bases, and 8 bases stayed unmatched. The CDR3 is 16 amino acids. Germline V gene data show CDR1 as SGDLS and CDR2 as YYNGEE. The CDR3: CASSGRDRERTDTQYF. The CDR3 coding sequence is TGTGCCAGCAGCGGCAGGGACAGGGAAAGGACAGATACGCAGTATTTT.

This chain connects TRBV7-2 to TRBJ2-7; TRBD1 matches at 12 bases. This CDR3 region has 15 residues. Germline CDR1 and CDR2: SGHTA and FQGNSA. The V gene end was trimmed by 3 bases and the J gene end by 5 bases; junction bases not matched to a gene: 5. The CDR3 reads CASSLAGTGGNEQYF. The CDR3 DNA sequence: TGTGCCAGCAGCTTGGCCGGGACAGGGGGCAACGAGCAGTACTTC. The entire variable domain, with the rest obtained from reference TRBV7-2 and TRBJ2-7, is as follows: GAGVSQSPSNKVTEKGKDVELRCDPISGHTALYWYRQSLGQGLEFLIYFQGNSAPDKSGLPSDRFSAERTGGSVSTLTIQRTQQEDSAVYLCASSLAGTGGNEQYFGPGTRLTVT.

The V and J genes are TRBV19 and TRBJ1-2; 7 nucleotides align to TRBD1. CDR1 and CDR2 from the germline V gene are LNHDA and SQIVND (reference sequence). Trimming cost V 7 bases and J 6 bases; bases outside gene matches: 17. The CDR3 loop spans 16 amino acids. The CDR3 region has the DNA TGTGCCAGTATCCCTACCGGGACAGCTTTCAGGGATGGCTACACCTTC. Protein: CASIPTGTAFRDGYTF.

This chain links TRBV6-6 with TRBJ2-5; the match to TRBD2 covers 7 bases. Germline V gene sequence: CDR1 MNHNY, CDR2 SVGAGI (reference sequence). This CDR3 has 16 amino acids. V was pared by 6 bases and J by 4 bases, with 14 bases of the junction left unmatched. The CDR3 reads CASRLEGGSRRETQYF. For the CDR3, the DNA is TGTGCCAGCAGACTAGAGGGCGGGAGCCGGCGAGAGACCCAGTACTTC.

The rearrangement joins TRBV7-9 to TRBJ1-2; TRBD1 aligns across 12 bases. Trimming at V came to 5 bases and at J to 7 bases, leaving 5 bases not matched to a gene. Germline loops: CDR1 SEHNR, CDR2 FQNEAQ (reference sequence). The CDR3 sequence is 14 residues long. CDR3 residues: CASSPGQGAGGYTF. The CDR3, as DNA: TGTGCCAGCAGCCCGGGACAGGGGGCCGGTGGCTACACCTTC.

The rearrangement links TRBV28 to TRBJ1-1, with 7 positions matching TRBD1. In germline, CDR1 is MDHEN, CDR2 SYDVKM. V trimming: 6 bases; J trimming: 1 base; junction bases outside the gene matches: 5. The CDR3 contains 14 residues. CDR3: CASSPGQKNTEAFF. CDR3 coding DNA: TGTGCCAGCAGCCCGGGACAGAAGAACACTGAAGCTTTCTTT.

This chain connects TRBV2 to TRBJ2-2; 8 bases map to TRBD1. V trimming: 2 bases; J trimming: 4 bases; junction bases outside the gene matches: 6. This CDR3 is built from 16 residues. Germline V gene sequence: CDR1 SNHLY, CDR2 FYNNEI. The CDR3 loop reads CASSELGQGFTGELFF. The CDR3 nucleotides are TGTGCCAGCAGTGAACTTGGACAGGGATTCACCGGGGAGCTGTTTTTT.

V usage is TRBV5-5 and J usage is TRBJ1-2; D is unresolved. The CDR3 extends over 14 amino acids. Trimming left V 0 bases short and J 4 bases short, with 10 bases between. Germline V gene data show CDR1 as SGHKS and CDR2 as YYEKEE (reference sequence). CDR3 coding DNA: TGTGCCAGCAGCTTGGATCGCGGAGGCTATGGCTACACCTTC. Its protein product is CASSLDRGGYGYTF.

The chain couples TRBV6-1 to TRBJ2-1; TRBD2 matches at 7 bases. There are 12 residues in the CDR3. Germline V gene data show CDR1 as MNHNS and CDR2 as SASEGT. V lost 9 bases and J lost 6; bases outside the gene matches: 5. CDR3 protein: CASGGGFNEQFF. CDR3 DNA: TGTGCCAGTGGGGGGGGTTTCAATGAGCAGTTCTTC.

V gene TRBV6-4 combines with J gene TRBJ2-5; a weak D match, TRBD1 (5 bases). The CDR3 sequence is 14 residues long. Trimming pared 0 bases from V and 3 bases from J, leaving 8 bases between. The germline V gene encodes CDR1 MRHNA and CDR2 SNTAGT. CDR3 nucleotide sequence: TGTGCCAGCAGTGACTCGTTAGGGGAAGAGACCCAGTACTTC. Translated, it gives CASSDSLGEETQYF.

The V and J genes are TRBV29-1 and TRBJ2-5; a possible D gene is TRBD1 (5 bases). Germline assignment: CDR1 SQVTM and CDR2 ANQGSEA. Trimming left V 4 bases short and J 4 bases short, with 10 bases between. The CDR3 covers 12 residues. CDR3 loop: CSVASRVETQYF. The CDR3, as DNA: TGCAGCGTTGCGAGCAGGGTAGAGACCCAGTACTTC.